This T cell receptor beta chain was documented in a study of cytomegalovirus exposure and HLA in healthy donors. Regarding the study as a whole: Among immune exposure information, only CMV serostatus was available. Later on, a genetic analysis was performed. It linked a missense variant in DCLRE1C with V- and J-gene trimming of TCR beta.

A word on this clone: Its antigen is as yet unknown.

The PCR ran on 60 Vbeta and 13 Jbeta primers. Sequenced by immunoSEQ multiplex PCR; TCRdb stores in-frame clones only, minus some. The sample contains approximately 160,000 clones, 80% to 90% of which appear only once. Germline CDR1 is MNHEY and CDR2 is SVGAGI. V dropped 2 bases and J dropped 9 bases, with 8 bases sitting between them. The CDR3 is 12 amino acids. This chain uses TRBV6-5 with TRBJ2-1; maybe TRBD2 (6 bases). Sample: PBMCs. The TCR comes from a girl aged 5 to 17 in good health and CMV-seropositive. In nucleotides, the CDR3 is TGTGCCAGCAGTTACGGGGGACTTGAGCAGTTCTTC. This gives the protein CASSYGGLEQFF.